This record covers a single TCR beta chain. The antigen is unknown. Generated by immunoSEQ multiplex PCR, the TCRdb table keeps only in-frame clones and is missing some. The sample lists 100,000 or so clones; roughly 94% were seen once. The sample comes from a study of siplizumab effects on memory and regulatory T cells. Overall study results and limits: The apparent diversity of naive T cells exceeded that of memory cells, and naive T cells seemed to make a major contribution to the alloresponse.

The CDR3 sequence is 14 residues long. V lost 9 bases to trimming and J lost 4 bases; unmatched junction nucleotides: 9. Germline loops: CDR1 MNHEY, CDR2 SMNVEV (reference sequence). This TCR was recovered from a human donor in good health. This sequence joins TRBV27 and TRBJ2-7; 10 positions match TRBD2. Sequencing input: Tregs sorted from blood. This CDR3 reads CASALAGVIYEQYF. CDR3 nucleotides: TGTGCCAGTGCTCTAGCGGGAGTAATATACGAGCAGTACTTC.